This TCR beta chain was sequenced for a study of CD8 T cells in Susac syndrome. For the study at large: Patients with Susac syndrome were therapy-naive, treated with corticosteroids, or treated with intravenous immunoglobulin alone when blood was collected.

Note on this clonotype: As yet, its antigen is unknown.

Germline V lookup: CDR1 LNHNV, CDR2 YYDKDF (reference sequence). The CDR3 extends over 13 amino acids. V was pared by 1 base and J by 3 bases, with 7 bases between. Study results and limitations: Clonal expansion of CD8+ cells in Susac peaked in TEMRA cells (and in active patients).

Random hexamers were used to reverse transcribe the RNA input (roughly 0.5 to 1 ug). TCRdb ran MiXCR on the immunoSEQ multiplex PCR reads and lists one entry per CDR3 protein. The sample lists about 140,000 distinct CDR3 sequences, just under 95% seen once, with roughly 0.2% in the top ten. Sequences were obtained from CD8+ T cells from PBMCs. The sequence came from a human donor with Susac syndrome. This sequence joins TRBV15 and TRBJ2-7; no firm D call. The CDR3 loop is CATSRVGDYEQYF. CDR3 DNA sequence: TGTGCCACCAGCAGAGTGGGCGACTACGAGCAGTACTTC.